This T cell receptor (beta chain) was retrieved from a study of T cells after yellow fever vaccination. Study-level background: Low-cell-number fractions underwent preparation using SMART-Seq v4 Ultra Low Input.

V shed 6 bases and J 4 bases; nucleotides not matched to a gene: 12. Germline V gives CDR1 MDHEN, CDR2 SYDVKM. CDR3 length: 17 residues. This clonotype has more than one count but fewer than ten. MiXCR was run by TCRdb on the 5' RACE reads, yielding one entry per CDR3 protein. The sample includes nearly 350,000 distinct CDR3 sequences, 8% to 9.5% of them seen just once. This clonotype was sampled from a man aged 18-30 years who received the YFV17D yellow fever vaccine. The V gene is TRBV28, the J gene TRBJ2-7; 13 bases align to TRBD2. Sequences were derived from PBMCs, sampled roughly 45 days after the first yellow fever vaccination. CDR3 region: CASSPGTSGEFLYEQYV. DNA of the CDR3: TGTGCCAGCAGCCCCGGGACTAGCGGGGAGTTTCTTTACGAGCAGTACGTC.